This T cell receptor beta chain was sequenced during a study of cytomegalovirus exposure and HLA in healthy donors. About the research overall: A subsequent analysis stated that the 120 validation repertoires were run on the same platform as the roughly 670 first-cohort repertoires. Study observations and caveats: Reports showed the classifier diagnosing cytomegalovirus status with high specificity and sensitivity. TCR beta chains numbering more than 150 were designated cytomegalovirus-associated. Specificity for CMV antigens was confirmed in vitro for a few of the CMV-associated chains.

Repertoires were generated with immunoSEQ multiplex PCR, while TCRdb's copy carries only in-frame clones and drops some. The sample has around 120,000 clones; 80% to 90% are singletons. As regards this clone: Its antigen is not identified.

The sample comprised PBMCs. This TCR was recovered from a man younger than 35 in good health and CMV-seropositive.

The CDR3, as DNA: TGTGCCTGGAGTGTACAGGTGACGGCAGAAAAACTGTTTTTT. The encoded protein is CAWSVQVTAEKLFF. The chain combines TRBV30 with TRBJ1-4, with a possible D match to TRBD1 (5 bases). The length of the CDR3 is 14 residues. The ends were cut back, 0 bases at V and 8 bases at J, with 13 bases in the middle. Germline loops: CDR1 GTSNPN, CDR2 SVGIG (reference sequence). Looking up the rest from reference TRBV30 and TRBJ1-4 gives the full variable domain: SQTIHQWPATLVQPVGSPLSLECTVEGTSNPNLYWYRQAAGRGLQLLFYSVGIGQISSEVPQNLSASRPQDRQFILSSKKLLLSDSGFYLCAWSVQVTAEKLFFGSGTQLSVL.